Listed here is a single T cell receptor beta chain. This entry comes from a study of cytomegalovirus exposure and HLA in healthy donors. Study in general: Findings of an earlier analysis included about 100 million unique TCR beta sequences from some 190 million T cells.

This CDR3 region has 16 residues. Germline CDR1 is SNHLY and CDR2 is FYNNEI. V dropped 6 bases and J dropped 5; count of bases not matched to a gene: 13. The primer mix had 60 Vbeta and 13 Jbeta primers. The assay was immunoSEQ multiplex PCR, and TCRdb's table has in-frame clones only and misses some. The profile shows 60,000 to 80,000 clones, more than 75% of them singletons. The sequenced material came from PBMCs. The clonotype originates from a girl aged 10-17 years in good health and CMV-seropositive. The chain recombines TRBV2 with TRBJ2-1; 7 bases are a match to TRBD1. The CDR3 sequence is CASSLHGTASNNEQFF. In nucleotides, the CDR3 is TGTGCCAGCAGCCTACACGGGACAGCGTCCAACAATGAGCAGTTCTTC. Full variable domain (missing parts from reference TRBV2 and TRBJ2-1): EPEVTQTPSHQVTQMGQEVILRCVPISNHLYFYWYRQILGQKVEFLVSFYNNEISEKSEIFDDQFSVERPDGSNFTLKIRSTKLEDSAMYFCASSLHGTASNNEQFFGPGTRLTVL.